What follows describes a single T cell receptor beta chain. Method: immunoSEQ multiplex PCR; TCRdb's copy keeps in-frame clones and lacks some. Here the sample spans around 5,000 clones, about 61% being singletons. These data are taken from a study of T cells in tumors and immune-related adverse events. This clonotype was sampled from a female donor with metastatic renal cell carcinoma. Here the sequenced sample was gut tissue, taken from a patient treated with anti-PD-1 therapy.

This CDR3 reads CAWSELGHEQFF. The CDR3 coding sequence is TGTGCCTGGAGTGAACTAGGGCATGAGCAGTTCTTC. This rearrangement joins TRBV30 to TRBJ2-1, with TRBD2 as a possible D gene (5 bases). The CDR3 contains 12 residues. The germline V gene encodes CDR1 GTSNPN and CDR2 SVGIG (reference sequence). V was pared by 1 base and J by 8 bases, with 9 bases between.